The 5 T cell receptor beta chains below come from one sample, sequenced in a study of shared clonotypes between healthy human individuals. The protocol was immunoSEQ multiplex PCR, while the TCRdb copy is restricted to in-frame clones and leaves out a portion. The sample consists of almost 700,000 clones, about 91% of them appearing once. CD45RO negativity and positive selection for CCR7 defined naive CD8 cells, a population that excluded terminally differentiated effector memory CD45RA+ cells. The sample taken for sequencing was naive CD8+ T cells sorted from blood. The receptors were sampled from a man aged 25-40 years in good health.

The rearrangement uses TRBV15 and TRBJ2-6; the D is unclear. Germline V lookup: CDR1 LNHNV, CDR2 YYDKDF (reference sequence). V was shortened by 0 bases and J by 0 bases, with 15 bases between the two germline ends. The CDR3 covers 19 residues. This CDR3 is CATSRDGRSGGSGANVLTF. Here the CDR3 DNA reads TGTGCCACCAGCAGAGATGGACGGTCAGGTGGCTCTGGGGCCAACGTCCTGACTTTC.

The V call is TRBV7-8, the J call TRBJ2-3, with a weak D call TRBD2 (5 bases). V gave up 3 bases and J gave up 3 bases, with 16 bases separating them. The CDR3 extends over 16 amino acids. Germline values: CDR1 SGHVS, CDR2 FQNEAQ. Here the CDR3 reads CASSFRTQPGTDTQYF. CDR3 nucleotide sequence: TGTGCCAGCAGCTTTAGAACCCAACCGGGGACAGATACGCAGTATTTT.

V is TRBV14 and J is TRBJ2-7; 7 bases are a match to TRBD1. The germline V gene encodes CDR1 SGHDN and CDR2 FVKESK. The CDR3 runs to 14 residues. With V trimmed by 8 bases and J by 0 bases, 7 bases remained unmatched. The CDR3 DNA is TGTGCCAGCTCCGGACAGGCCACCTCCTACGAGCAGTACTTC. Its protein product is CASSGQATSYEQYF.

The rearrangement uses TRBV7-2 and TRBJ2-2; 8 bases map to TRBD1. V lost 7 bases, J lost 7 bases, and 11 bases stayed unmatched. CDR1 and CDR2 (germline): SGHTA, FQGNSA. The CDR3 is 15 amino acids. The CDR3 region is CASTLDRGRGGELFF. Written as DNA, the CDR3 is TGTGCCAGCACCCTAGACAGGGGAAGAGGCGGGGAGCTGTTTTTT.

The chain uses TRBV9 and TRBJ2-5; 7 bases line up with TRBD1. This CDR3 is 16 amino acids long. Germline-derived CDR1 and CDR2 are SGDLS and YYNGEE. With 0 bases clipped from V and 4 bases from J, the junction kept 9 bases outside the gene matches. Written as DNA, the CDR3 is TGTGCCAGCAGCGTAGATCAGGGGGAAATCAGAGAGACCCAGTACTTC. It is translated as CASSVDQGEIRETQYF.